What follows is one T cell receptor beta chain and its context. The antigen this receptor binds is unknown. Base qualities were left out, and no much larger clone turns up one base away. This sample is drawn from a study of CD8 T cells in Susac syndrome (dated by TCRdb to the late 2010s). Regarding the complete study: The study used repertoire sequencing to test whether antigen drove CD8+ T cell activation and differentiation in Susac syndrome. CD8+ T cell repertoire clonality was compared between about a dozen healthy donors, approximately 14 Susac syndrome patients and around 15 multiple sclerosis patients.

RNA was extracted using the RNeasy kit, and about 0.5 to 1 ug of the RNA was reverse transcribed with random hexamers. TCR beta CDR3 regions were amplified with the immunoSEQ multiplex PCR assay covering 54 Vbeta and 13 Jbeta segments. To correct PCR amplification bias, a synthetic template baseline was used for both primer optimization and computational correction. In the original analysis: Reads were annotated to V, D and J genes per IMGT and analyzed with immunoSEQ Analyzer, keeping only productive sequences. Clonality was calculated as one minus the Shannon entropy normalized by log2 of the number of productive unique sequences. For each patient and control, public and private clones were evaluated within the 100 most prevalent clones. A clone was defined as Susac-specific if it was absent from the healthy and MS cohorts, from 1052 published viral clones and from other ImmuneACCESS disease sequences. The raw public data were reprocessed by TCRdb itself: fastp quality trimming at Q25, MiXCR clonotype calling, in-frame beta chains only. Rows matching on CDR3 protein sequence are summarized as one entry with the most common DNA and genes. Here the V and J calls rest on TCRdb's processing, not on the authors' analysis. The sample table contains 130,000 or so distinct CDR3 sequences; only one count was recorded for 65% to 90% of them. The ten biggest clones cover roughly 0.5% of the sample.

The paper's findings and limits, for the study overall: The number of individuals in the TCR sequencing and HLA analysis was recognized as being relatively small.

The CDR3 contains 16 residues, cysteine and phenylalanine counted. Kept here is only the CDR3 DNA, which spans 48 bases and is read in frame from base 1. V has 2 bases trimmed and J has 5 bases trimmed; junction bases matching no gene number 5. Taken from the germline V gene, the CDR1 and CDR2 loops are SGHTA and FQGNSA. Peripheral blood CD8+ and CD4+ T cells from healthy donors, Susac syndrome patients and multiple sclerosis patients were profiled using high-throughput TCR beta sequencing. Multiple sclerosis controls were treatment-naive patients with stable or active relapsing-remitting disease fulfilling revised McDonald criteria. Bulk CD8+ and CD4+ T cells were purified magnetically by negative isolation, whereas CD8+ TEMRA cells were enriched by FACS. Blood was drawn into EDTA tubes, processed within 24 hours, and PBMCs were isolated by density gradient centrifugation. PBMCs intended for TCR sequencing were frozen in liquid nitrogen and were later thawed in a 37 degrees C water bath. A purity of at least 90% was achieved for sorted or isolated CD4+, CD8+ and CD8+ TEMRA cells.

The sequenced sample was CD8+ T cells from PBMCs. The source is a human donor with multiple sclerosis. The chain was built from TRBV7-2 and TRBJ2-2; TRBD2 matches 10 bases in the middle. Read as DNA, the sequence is TGTGCCAGCAGCTTAAGTATAGCGGGAGGTACCGGGGAGCTGTTTTTT. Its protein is CASSLSIAGGTGELFF.